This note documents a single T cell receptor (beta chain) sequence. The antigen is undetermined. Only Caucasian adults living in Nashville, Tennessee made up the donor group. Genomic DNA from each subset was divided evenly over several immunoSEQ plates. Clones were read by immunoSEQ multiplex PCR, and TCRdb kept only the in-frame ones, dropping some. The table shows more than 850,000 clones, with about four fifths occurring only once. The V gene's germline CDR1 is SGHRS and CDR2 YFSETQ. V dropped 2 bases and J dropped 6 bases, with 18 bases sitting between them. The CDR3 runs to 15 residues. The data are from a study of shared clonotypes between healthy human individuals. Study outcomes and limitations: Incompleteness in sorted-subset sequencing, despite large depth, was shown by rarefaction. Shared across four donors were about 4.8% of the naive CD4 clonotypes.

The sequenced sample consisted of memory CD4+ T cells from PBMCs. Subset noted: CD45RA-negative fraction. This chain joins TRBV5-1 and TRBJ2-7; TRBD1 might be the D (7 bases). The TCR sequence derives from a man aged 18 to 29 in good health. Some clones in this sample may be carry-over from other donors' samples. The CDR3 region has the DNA TGCGCCAGCAGCTTACGACAGGGACTCGCGCTCGAGCAGTACTTC. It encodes CASSLRQGLALEQYF.